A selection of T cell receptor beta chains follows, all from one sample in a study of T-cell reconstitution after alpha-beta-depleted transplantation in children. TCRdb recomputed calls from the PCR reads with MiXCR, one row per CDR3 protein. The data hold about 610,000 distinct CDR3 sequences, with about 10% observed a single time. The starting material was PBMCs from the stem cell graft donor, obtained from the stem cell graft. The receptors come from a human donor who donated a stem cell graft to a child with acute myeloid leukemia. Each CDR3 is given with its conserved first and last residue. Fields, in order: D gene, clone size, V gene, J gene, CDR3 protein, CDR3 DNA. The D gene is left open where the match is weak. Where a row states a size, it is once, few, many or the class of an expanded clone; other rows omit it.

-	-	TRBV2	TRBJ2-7	CASRGYSYEQYF	TGTGCCAGCAGGGGGTACTCCTACGAGCAGTACTTC
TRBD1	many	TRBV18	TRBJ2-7	CASSPLNSGDRAYEQYF	TGTGCCAGCTCACCTTTAAATTCTGGGGACAGAGCCTACGAGCAGTACTTC
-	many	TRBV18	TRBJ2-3	CASSPRLGSVTDTQYF	TGTGCCAGCTCACCCCGACTAGGATCTGTCACAGATACGCAGTATTTT
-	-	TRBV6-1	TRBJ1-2	CASGELTGADGYTF	TGTGCCAGCGGTGAACTTACAGGAGCCGATGGCTACACCTTC
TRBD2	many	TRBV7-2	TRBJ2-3	CASSPRLAGGYTDTQYF	TGTGCCAGCAGCCCACGACTAGCGGGAGGGTATACAGATACGCAGTATTTT
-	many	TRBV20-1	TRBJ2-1	CSARGGGERAAYNEQFF	TGCAGTGCTAGAGGAGGGGGGGAGCGGGCGGCCTACAATGAGCAGTTCTTC
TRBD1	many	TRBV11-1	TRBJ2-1	CASSLYGGQGAHNEQFF	TGTGCCAGCAGCTTATATGGGGGGCAGGGGGCGCACAATGAGCAGTTCTTC
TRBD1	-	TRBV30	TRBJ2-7	CAWSGRDRALYEQYF	TGTGCCTGGAGTGGCCGGGACAGGGCCCTCTACGAGCAGTACTTC
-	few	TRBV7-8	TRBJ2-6	CASTPPGANVLTF	TGTGCCAGCACCCCCCCTGGGGCCAACGTCCTGACTTTC
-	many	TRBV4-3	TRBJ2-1	CASSLSLHRDKQFF	TGCGCCAGCAGCCTATCTTTGCACAGGGATAAGCAGTTCTTC
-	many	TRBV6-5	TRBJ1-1	CASSYSIWTTEAFF	TGTGCCAGCAGTTACTCAATCTGGACCACTGAAGCTTTCTTT
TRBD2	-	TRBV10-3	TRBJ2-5	CAISSLGLAGAETQYF	TGTGCCATCAGCTCCCTCGGACTAGCGGGAGCCGAGACCCAGTACTTC
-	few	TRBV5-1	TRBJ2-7	CASSSFGRKTYEQYF	TGCGCCAGCAGCTCTTTTGGACGGAAGACCTACGAGCAGTACTTC
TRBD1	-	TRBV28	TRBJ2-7	CASSEGGTAPYEQYF	TGTGCCAGCAGCGAAGGTGGGACAGCGCCCTACGAGCAGTACTTC
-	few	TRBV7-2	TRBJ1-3	CASSLGGTVGGNTIYF	TGTGCCAGCAGCTTGGGGGGGACTGTGGGAGGAAACACCATATATTTT
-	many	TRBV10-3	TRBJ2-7	CALGGDTSYEQYF	TGTGCCTTAGGGGGGGACACTTCCTACGAGCAGTACTTC